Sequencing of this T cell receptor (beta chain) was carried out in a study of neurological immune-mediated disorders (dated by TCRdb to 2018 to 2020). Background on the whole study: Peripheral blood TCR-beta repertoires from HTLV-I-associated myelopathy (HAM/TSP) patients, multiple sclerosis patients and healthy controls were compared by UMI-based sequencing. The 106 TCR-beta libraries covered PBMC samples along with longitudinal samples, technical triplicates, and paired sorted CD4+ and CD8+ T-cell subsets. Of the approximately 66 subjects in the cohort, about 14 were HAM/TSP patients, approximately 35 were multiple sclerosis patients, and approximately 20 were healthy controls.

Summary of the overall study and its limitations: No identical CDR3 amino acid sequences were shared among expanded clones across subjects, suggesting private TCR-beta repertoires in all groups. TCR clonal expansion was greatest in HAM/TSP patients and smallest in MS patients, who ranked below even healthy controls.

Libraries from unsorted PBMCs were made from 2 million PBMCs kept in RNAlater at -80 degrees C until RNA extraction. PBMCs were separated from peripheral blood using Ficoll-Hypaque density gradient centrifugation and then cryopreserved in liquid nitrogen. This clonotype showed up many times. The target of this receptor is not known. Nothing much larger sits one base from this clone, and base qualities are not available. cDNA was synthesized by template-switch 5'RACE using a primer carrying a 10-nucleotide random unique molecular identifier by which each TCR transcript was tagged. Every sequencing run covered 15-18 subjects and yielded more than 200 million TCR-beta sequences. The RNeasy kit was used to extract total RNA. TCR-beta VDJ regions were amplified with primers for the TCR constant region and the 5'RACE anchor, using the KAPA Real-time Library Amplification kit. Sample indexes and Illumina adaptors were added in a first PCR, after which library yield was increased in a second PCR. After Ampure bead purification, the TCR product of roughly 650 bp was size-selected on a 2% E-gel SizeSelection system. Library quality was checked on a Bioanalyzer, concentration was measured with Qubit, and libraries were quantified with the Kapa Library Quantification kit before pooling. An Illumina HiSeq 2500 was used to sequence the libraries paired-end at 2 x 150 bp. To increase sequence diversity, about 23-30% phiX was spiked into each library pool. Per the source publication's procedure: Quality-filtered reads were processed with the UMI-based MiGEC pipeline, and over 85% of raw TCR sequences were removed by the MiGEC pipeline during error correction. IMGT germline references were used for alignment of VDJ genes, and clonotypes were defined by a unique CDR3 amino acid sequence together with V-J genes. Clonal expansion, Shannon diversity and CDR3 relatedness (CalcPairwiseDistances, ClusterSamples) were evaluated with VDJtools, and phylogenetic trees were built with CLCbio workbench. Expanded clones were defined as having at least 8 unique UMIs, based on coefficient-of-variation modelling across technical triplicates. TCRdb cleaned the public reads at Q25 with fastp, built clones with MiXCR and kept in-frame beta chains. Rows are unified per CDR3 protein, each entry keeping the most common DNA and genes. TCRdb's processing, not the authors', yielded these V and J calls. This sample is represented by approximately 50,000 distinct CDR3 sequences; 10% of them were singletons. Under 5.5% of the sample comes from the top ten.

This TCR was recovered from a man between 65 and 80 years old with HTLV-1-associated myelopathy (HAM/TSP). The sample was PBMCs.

CDR3 reads: CASSMRSYEQYF. The nucleotide sequence is TGTGCCAGCAGCATGAGGAGCTACGAGCAGTACTTC. The rearranged segments are TRBV7-9 and TRBJ2-7; the D gene assignment is ambiguous. Looking up the germline V gene (reference sequence) yields CDR1 SEHNR and CDR2 FQNEAQ. Inclusive of the bounding cysteine and phenylalanine, the CDR3 is 12 residues long. Only the CDR3 DNA is retained, 36 bases long and in frame from the first base. Between the V and J ends, shortened by 5 bases and 3 bases respectively, the junction contains 8 bases.